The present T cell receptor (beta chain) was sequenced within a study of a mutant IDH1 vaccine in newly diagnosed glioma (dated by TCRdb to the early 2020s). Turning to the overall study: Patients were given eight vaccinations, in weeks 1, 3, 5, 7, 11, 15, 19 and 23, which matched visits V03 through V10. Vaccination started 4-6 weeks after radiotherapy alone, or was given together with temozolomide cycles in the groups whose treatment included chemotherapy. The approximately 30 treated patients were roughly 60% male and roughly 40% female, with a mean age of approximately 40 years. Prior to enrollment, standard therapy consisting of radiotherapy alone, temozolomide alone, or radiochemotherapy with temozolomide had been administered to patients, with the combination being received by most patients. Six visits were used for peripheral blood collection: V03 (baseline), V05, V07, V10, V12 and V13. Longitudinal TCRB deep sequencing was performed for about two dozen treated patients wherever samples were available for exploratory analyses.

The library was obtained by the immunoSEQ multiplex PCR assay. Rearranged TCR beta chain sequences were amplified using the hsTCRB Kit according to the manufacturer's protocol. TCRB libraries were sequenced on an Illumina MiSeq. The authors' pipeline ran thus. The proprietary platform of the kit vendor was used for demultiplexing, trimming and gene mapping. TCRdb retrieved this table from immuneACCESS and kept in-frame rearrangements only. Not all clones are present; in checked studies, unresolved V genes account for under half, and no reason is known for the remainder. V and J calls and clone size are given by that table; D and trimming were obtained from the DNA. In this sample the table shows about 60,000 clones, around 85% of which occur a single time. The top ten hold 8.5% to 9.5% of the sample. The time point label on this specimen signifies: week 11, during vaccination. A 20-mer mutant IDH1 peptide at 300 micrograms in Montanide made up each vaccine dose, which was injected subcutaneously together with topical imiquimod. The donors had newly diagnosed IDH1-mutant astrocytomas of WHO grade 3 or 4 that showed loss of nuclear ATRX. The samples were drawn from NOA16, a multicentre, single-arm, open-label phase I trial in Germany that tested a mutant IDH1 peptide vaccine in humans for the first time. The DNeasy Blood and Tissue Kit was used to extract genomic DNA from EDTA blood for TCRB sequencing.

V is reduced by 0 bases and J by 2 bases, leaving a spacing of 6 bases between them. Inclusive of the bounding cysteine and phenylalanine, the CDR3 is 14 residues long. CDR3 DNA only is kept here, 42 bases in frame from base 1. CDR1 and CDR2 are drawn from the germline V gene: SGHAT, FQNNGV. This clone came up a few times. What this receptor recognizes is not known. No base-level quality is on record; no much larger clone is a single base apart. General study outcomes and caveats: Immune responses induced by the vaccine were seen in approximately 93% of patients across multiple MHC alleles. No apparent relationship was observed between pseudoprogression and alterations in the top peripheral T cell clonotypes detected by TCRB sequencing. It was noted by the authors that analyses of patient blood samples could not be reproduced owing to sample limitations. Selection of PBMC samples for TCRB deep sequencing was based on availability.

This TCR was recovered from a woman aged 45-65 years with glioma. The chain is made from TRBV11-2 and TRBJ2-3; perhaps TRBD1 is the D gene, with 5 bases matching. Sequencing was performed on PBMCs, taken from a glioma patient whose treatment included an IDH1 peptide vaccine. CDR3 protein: CASSLEGHTDTQYF. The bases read TGTGCCAGCAGCTTAGAGGGGCACACAGATACGCAGTATTTT.